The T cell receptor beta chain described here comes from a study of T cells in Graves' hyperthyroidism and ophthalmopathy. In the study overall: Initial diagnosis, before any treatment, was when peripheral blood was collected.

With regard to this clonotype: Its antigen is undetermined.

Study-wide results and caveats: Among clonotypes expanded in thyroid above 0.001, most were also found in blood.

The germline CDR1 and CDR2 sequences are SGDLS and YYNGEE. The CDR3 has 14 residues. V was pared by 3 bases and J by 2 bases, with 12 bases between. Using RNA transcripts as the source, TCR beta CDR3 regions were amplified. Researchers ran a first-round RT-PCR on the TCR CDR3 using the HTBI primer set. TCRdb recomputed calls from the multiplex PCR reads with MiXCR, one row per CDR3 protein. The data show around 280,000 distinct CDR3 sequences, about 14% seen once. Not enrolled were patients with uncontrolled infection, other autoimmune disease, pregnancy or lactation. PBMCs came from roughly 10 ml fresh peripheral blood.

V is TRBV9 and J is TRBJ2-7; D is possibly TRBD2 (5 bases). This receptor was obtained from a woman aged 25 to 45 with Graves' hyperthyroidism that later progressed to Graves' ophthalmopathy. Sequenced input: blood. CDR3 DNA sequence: TGTGCCAGCAGCGATAGCGATCACGCCTACGAGCAGTACTTC. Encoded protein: CASSDSDHAYEQYF.